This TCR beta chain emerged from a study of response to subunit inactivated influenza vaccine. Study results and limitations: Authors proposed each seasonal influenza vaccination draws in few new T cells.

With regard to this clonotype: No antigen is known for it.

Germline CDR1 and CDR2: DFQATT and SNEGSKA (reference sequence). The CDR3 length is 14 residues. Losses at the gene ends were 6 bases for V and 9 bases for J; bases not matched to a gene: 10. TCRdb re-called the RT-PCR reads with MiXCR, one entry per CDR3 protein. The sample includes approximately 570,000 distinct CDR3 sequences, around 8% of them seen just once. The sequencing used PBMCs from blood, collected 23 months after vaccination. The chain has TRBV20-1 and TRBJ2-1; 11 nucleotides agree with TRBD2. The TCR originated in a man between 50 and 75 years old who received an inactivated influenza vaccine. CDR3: CSAIAGGPVGEQFF. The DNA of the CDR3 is TGCAGTGCCATAGCGGGAGGGCCGGTCGGTGAGCAGTTCTTC.